These T cell receptor beta chains were read from a single sample in a study of human T cells and chemical hapten exposure. MiXCR was run by TCRdb on the RACE reads, yielding one entry per CDR3 protein. The sample yields 75,000 to 90,000 distinct CDR3 sequences, approximately 11% seen once. Sequencing used whole blood, obtained in connection with sensitization to the hapten diphenylcyclopropenone (DPC). The receptors here all came from a woman in her 50s with alopecia areata. Some clones in this sample may be carry-over from other donors' samples. The CDR3 runs from the conserved cysteine through the conserved F or W.

V gene: TRBV6-2/TRBV6-3
J gene: TRBJ2-3
CDR3 protein: CASSDLADTQYF

V gene: TRBV12-3/TRBV12-4
J gene: TRBJ2-7
CDR3 protein: CASSFSGGFREQYF

V gene: TRBV5-5
J gene: TRBJ2-1
CDR3 protein: CASSPLGRAGGPSNEQFF

V gene: TRBV7-9
J gene: TRBJ2-2
CDR3 protein: CASSSSSGGDTGELFF

V gene: TRBV11-2
J gene: TRBJ2-1
CDR3 protein: CASSLDPTGGSSYNEQFF

V gene: TRBV30
J gene: TRBJ2-7
CDR3 protein: CAWSGMDRNTYEQYF

V gene: TRBV20-1
J gene: TRBJ1-6
CDR3 protein: CSASRESYNSPLHF

V gene: TRBV2
J gene: TRBJ2-5
CDR3 protein: CASSGNFGAEETQYF

V gene: TRBV6-5
J gene: TRBJ2-6
CDR3 protein: CASSWGLAGAGANVLTF

V gene: TRBV19
J gene: TRBJ1-4
CDR3 protein: CASSIQAGLKELFF

V gene: TRBV7-3
J gene: TRBJ2-3
CDR3 protein: CASSLNPGGSTDTQYF

V gene: TRBV2
J gene: TRBJ2-5
CDR3 protein: CASIREGETQYF

V gene: TRBV7-9
J gene: TRBJ2-1
CDR3 protein: CASSLASYNEQFF

V gene: TRBV7-3
J gene: TRBJ2-5
CDR3 protein: CASSLWGERQETQYF

V gene: TRBV6-4
J gene: TRBJ2-1
CDR3 protein: CASSVDSYRSDEQFF

V gene: TRBV11-2
J gene: TRBJ2-3
CDR3 protein: CASSLRGASGGDTQYF

V gene: TRBV6-6
J gene: TRBJ1-1
CDR3 protein: CASRIRDEAFF

V gene: TRBV5-1
J gene: TRBJ2-5
CDR3 protein: CASSPTGRETQYF

V gene: TRBV7-9
J gene: TRBJ1-6
CDR3 protein: CASSPSKNSPLHF

V gene: TRBV9
J gene: TRBJ2-5
CDR3 protein: CASSVSIQVQETQYF

V gene: TRBV9
J gene: TRBJ2-2
CDR3 protein: CASSVGEGTGGYTGELFF

V gene: TRBV20-1
J gene: TRBJ1-5
CDR3 protein: CSARGESGNQPQHF

V gene: TRBV20-1
J gene: TRBJ2-4
CDR3 protein: CSASLRQGLNIQYF

V gene: TRBV7-9
J gene: TRBJ2-1
CDR3 protein: CASSSYRGRGYNEQFF

V gene: TRBV11-2
J gene: TRBJ2-1
CDR3 protein: CASSSDSVVRFF

V gene: TRBV28
J gene: TRBJ2-7
CDR3 protein: CASRGGGREQYF

V gene: TRBV7-2
J gene: TRBJ2-1
CDR3 protein: CASSLAVGRWYNEQFF

V gene: TRBV27
J gene: TRBJ2-2
CDR3 protein: CASSLSTVGELFF

V gene: TRBV18
J gene: TRBJ2-3
CDR3 protein: CASSPRDTKLGDTQYF

V gene: TRBV20-1
J gene: TRBJ2-7
CDR3 protein: CSVGSAGTSSYEQYF

V gene: TRBV14
J gene: TRBJ2-3
CDR3 protein: CASSAGLAGTDTQYF

V gene: TRBV30
J gene: TRBJ1-3
CDR3 protein: CAWSRAPGNTIYF

V gene: TRBV28
J gene: TRBJ2-1
CDR3 protein: CASGGTPSYNEQFF